The 23 T cell receptor beta chains presented below share a single source sample, sequenced in a study of spatial heterogeneity in lung cancer. TCRdb itself ran the 5' RACE reads through MiXCR, one entry per CDR3 protein. The data show approximately 56,000 distinct CDR3 sequences, with roughly 7.4% seen just once and about a third held by the top ten. Documented time point: blood at routine non-recurrence follow-up after resection. The sequenced material consisted of unsorted whole RNA from tumor, nontumor lung or frozen PBMC. Sample: PBMCs, taken at follow-up. These receptor sequences come from a female donor with early-stage non-small cell lung cancer.

This clonotype was found many times. The chain is built from TRBV27 and TRBJ1-5, with a weak D call TRBD1 (5 bases). Germline CDR1 is MNHEY and CDR2 is SMNVEV (reference sequence). The ends were cut back, 1 base at V and 1 base at J, with 8 bases in the middle. The CDR3 covers 15 residues. CDR3 DNA sequence: TGTGCCAGCAGTTTATGGGGCAGGAGCAATCAGCCCCAGCATTTT. Translated: CASSLWGRSNQPQHF.

The genes are TRBV12-3 or TRBV12-4 and TRBJ2-7; the D call may be TRBD1 or TRBD2 (5 bases each). V was trimmed by 1 base and J by 5 bases, leaving 18 bases between them. The CDR3 totals 16 residues. The CDR3: CASSLDAAVGAHEQYF. CDR3 nucleotides: TGTGCCAGCAGTTTAGACGCCGCCGTCGGGGCGCACGAGCAGTACTTC.

The V call is TRBV28, the J call TRBJ1-4, with D possibly matching TRBD1 (6 bases). Trimming removed 10 bases from V and 4 bases from J, with 16 bases in between. The CDR3 runs to 14 residues. The V gene's germline CDR1 is MDHEN and CDR2 SYDVKM. CDR3 sequence: CATMTGLLNEKLFF. In DNA form, the CDR3 reads TGTGCCACCATGACAGGCCTTCTTAATGAAAAACTGTTTTTT.

This clonotype was detected a few times. The CDR3 reads CASSLVLRGRGALAFF. The CDR3 DNA follows: TGTGCCAGCAGTTTAGTCCTAAGGGGGCGGGGTGCGCTAGCTTTCTTT. The V gene is TRBV12-3 or TRBV12-4, the J gene TRBJ1-1; 7 nucleotides agree with TRBD1. The CDR3 sequence is 16 residues long. V was clipped by 1 base and J by 10 bases; unmatched bases: 15.

The chain carries TRBV7-3 and TRBJ2-2, with D perhaps given as TRBD1 or TRBD2 (5 bases each). The CDR3 runs 18 residues. The ends were cut back, 5 bases at V and 4 bases at J, with 23 bases in the middle. The V gene's germline CDR1 is SGHTA and CDR2 FQGTGA. As DNA, the CDR3 is TGTGCCAGCAGCCCCAACTTAGCAAGGGCGAGGGGCACCGGGGAGCTGTTTTTT. Translated: CASSPNLARARGTGELFF.

This clonotype was recorded many times. The V call is TRBV24-1, the J call TRBJ1-1; 7 bases line up with TRBD1. Trimming removed 5 bases from V and 0 bases from J; junction bases left unmatched: 5. The CDR3 is made up of 15 amino acids. CDR1 is KGHDR, CDR2 SFDVKD, per germline. CDR3 in DNA: TGTGCCACCAGTGGCACCGGGACAGTGAACACTGAAGCTTTCTTT. Protein: CATSGTGTVNTEAFF.

This clonotype was counted ten times or more. The V call is TRBV3-1, the J call TRBJ2-7, with D unclear. The germline gives CDR1 LGHDT, CDR2 YNNKEL (reference sequence). V lost 2 bases and J lost 9, with 11 bases in between. The CDR3 totals 12 residues. CDR3 protein: CASSQTGLVQYF. Written as DNA, the CDR3 is TGTGCCAGCAGCCAAACCGGCTTGGTGCAGTACTTC.

This clonotype was seen a handful of times. V usage is TRBV9 and J usage is TRBJ2-7, with D possibly being TRBD1 (7 bases). Trimming shortened V by 4 bases and J by 4 bases, and 21 bases separated the two germline ends. The germline CDR1 and CDR2 sequences are SGDLS and YYNGEE. The CDR3 sequence is 16 residues long. CDR3 in DNA: TGTGCCAGCAGCCCAGGGGGGTCACCTCTTTCTTACGAGCAGTACTTC. As protein: CASSPGGSPLSYEQYF.

This clonotype has at least ten counts. The rearrangement joins TRBV12-3 or TRBV12-4 to TRBJ2-2, with TRBD2 matching over 10 bases. J lost 2 bases, V lost 6 bases, and 6 bases had no gene match. The CDR3 consists of 16 residues. DNA for the CDR3: TGTGCCAGCAGCCGTAGCGGGGGGATCAACACCGGGGAGCTGTTTTTT. This gives the protein CASSRSGGINTGELFF.

This clonotype was counted a few times. V and J are TRBV20-1 and TRBJ1-2; D might be TRBD1 (5 bases). The CDR3 spans 13 residues. Per the germline V gene, CDR1 is DFQATT and CDR2 is SNEGSKA (reference sequence). V was clipped by 3 bases and J by 3 bases, with 11 bases between them. CDR3 protein: CSASRDGDYGYTF. The CDR3 coding sequence is TGCAGTGCTAGTAGGGACGGAGACTATGGCTACACCTTC.

This clonotype has just a few counts. The chain links TRBV5-4 to TRBJ1-1; 8 bases are a match to TRBD1. Germline lookup yields CDR1 SGHNT and CDR2 YYREEE (reference sequence). Trimming took 3 bases from V and 1 from J; bases not matched to a gene: 8. The CDR3 runs 16 residues. The CDR3, as DNA: TGTGCCAGCAGCTGGGACCGGACAGGGTCGAACACTGAAGCTTTCTTT. This translates into CASSWDRTGSNTEAFF.

This chain links TRBV6-6 with TRBJ1-6, with TRBD1 matching over 7 bases. The trim removed 2 bases at V and 11 bases at J, leaving 9 bases unmatched. The V gene's germline CDR1 is MNHNY and CDR2 SVGAGI (reference sequence). This CDR3 is 15 amino acids long. CDR3 nucleotides: TGTGCCAGCAGTTACAACCGGGACAGCCCGCCACCCCTCCACTTT. Protein: CASSYNRDSPPPLHF.

This clonotype was found many times. V gene TRBV20-1 combines with J gene TRBJ2-5; 10 bases are a match to TRBD2. Germline V gives CDR1 DFQATT, CDR2 SNEGSKA (reference sequence). The length of the CDR3 is 14 residues. The V segment lost 8 bases and the J segment 0 bases; nucleotides outside the gene matches: 6. Written as DNA, the CDR3 is TGCAGTTCCTATAGCGGGGGGCACCAAGAGACCCAGTACTTC. This encodes CSSYSGGHQETQYF.

This clonotype was recorded many times. The chain carries TRBV7-2 and TRBJ1-2; D not resolved. Deletions cut 1 base from V and 2 bases from J, with 14 bases between. Germline CDR1 is SGHTA and CDR2 is FQGNSA. This CDR3 comprises 16 residues. The chain's CDR3 is CASSLEKASSNYGYTF. CDR3 coding DNA: TGTGCCAGCAGCTTAGAAAAAGCGAGCTCAAACTATGGCTACACCTTC.

In this sample, this clonotype turned up many times. The gene calls are TRBV6-2 or TRBV6-3 and TRBJ1-5; 7 positions agree with TRBD1. This CDR3 comprises 16 residues. CDR1 is MNHEY, CDR2 SVGEGT, per germline. J was trimmed by 2 bases and V by 6 bases; bases with no gene match: 10. The CDR3 DNA reads TGTGCCAGCAGAACCTCCGGACAGGCAGGCAATCAGCCCCAGCATTTT. Translated: CASRTSGQAGNQPQHF.

This clonotype was detected ten times or more. The chain couples TRBV12-3 or TRBV12-4 to TRBJ2-7; D is undetermined. V was shortened by 5 bases and J by 6 bases, with 11 bases between the two germline ends. The CDR3 contains 12 residues. The DNA of the CDR3 is TGTGCCAGCAGTGGTCCCGGGCCCGAGCAGTACTTC. Its translation is CASSGPGPEQYF.

This clonotype has just a few counts. This chain uses TRBV4-1 with TRBJ2-7, with 8 bases fitting TRBD2. This CDR3 spans 14 amino acids. In germline, CDR1 is MGHRA, CDR2 YSYEKL. The junction had 3 bases not matched to a gene; V was cut back by 4 bases and J by 1 base. In nucleotides, the CDR3 is TGCGCCAGCAGCCCCCCGGGGGGGTCCTACGAGCAGTACTTC. This translates into CASSPPGGSYEQYF.

This clonotype was picked up many times. The rearrangement joins TRBV20-1 to TRBJ1-5; the match to TRBD1 covers 7 bases. Germline lookup yields CDR1 DFQATT and CDR2 SNEGSKA (reference sequence). The CDR3 sequence is 15 residues long. V shed 5 bases and J 2 bases; nucleotides not matched to a gene: 9. Here the CDR3 reads CSAVDRVQGNQPQHF. The CDR3, as DNA: TGCAGTGCTGTAGACAGGGTCCAAGGCAATCAGCCCCAGCATTTT.

The chain is built from TRBV20-1 and TRBJ1-1; D uncertain. The CDR3 covers 13 residues. Trimming stripped 5 bases from V and 5 bases from J, with 15 bases between. CDR1 and CDR2 from the germline V gene are DFQATT and SNEGSKA (reference sequence). The DNA of the CDR3 is TGCAGTGCTCGTCCAAACATGAGGACTGAAGCTTTCTTT. Its translation: CSARPNMRTEAFF.

This clonotype was detected many times. The chain uses TRBV24-1 and TRBJ2-2; no definite D call. Trimming removed 3 bases from V and 7 bases from J, with 20 bases in between. The CDR3 spans 17 residues. CDR1 is KGHDR and CDR2 is SFDVKD in the germline V gene. The CDR3 protein is CATSDPKTNGRYGELFF. CDR3 bases: TGTGCCACCAGTGATCCAAAGACGAATGGACGTTACGGGGAGCTGTTTTTT.

The genes are TRBV29-1 and TRBJ2-2; D may be TRBD1 (8 bases). V was clipped by 6 bases and J by 5 bases, with 16 bases between them. CDR1 is SQVTM and CDR2 is ANQGSEA in the germline V gene. This CDR3 is built from 14 residues. The CDR3 loop reads CSVPDREGTGELFF. CDR3 nucleotide sequence: TGCAGCGTGCCGGACAGGGAGGGAACCGGGGAGCTGTTTTTT.

This clonotype came up many times. The CDR3 region is CATSDPGQGSGYTF. The CDR3 bases are TGTGCCACCAGTGACCCTGGACAGGGTAGCGGCTACACCTTC. The V gene is TRBV24-1, the J gene TRBJ1-2; 8 bases match TRBD1. Germline-derived CDR1 and CDR2 are KGHDR and SFDVKD. The junction had 8 bases not matched to a gene; V was cut back by 4 bases and J by 8 bases. CDR3 length equals 14 residues.

This clonotype was seen a handful of times. This chain joins TRBV7-8 and TRBJ1-4; TRBD1 aligns across 8 bases. Per the germline V gene, CDR1 is SGHVS and CDR2 is FQNEAQ. The CDR3 is made up of 12 amino acids. The trim removed 11 bases at V and 5 bases at J, leaving 4 bases unmatched. The CDR3 nucleotides read TGTGCCTCCAGACAGGGGAATGAAAAACTGTTTTTT. This gives the protein CASRQGNEKLFF.